The source of this T cell receptor (beta chain) is a study of cytomegalovirus exposure and HLA in healthy donors. General observations from the study: Researchers left out some V segments, among them TRBV6-2 and TRBV6-3, as indistinguishable. Investigators reported over 150 TCR beta chains as tied to cytomegalovirus. A link between a missense DCLRE1C variant and TCR beta V- and J-gene trimming emerged from a later analysis. In terms of immune exposure information, only CMV serostatus was available.

This PCR relied on a set of 60 Vbeta primers and 13 Jbeta primers. Method: immunoSEQ multiplex PCR; TCRdb's copy keeps in-frame clones and lacks some. The table has around 130,000 clones, 70% to 75% seen once. This clone was counted between two and nine times. Its antigen is not known. The CDR3 runs 15 residues. The germline gives CDR1 SGHNT, CDR2 YYREEE (reference sequence). J gave up 10 bases and V 0 bases, and 10 bases lay outside the gene matches. The source of this sequence is a man aged 30 to 45 in good health and CMV-seronegative. Sequencing was performed on PBMCs. The chain employs TRBV5-4 and TRBJ2-1; 7 bases agree with TRBD1. The DNA for the CDR3 is TGTGCCAGCAGCTTGGACGTAACAGGGGTATACGAGCAGTTCTTC. Its protein product is CASSLDVTGVYEQFF. Using reference TRBV5-4 and TRBJ2-1 for the parts outside the CDR3, the full variable domain is ETGVTQSPTHLIKTRGQQVTLRCSSQSGHNTVSWYQQALGQGPQFIFQYYREEENGRGNFPPRFSGLQFPNYSSELNVNALELDDSALYLCASSLDVTGVYEQFFGPGTRLTVL.